This T cell receptor (beta chain) was recovered during a study of T cell responses to AZD1222 COVID-19 vaccine. The wider study: Pooling of second doses given at about 4 or about 12 weeks was done. Study results and limitations: Reportedly, nearly half of unique spike TCRs recognized epitopes outside B.1.351/B.1.1.7 mutations. Donor demographics were predominantly white British with a female majority; clonal diversity may be underestimated.

The table came from immunoSEQ multiplex PCR; TCRdb's copy has only in-frame clones and leaves some out. The sample contains 65,000 to 95,000 clones, 80% to 90% of which appear only once. This clone was counted between two and nine times. The antigen remains undetermined. The sequence came from an adult in good health. Specimen: peripheral blood, collected on day 0 of AZD1222 vaccination.

CDR3 sequence (DNA): TGTGCCAGCAGCCTTTTTGGGGCCGGAGAGACCCAGTACTTC. Amino acid sequence: CASSLFGAGETQYF. V and J are TRBV7-9 and TRBJ2-5, with a possible D match to TRBD1 (5 bases). Trimming took off 5 bases at V and 4 bases at J, with 14 bases between the two ends. Germline CDR1 reads SEHNR; CDR2 reads FQNEAQ (reference sequence). The CDR3 is 14 amino acids.